This entry concerns a single T cell receptor beta chain. Antigen specificity is unknown. The entry originates in a study of cytomegalovirus exposure and HLA in healthy donors. Study-wide results and caveats: Analyzed later, most CMV-associated TCR beta chains appeared HLA-restricted. The authors later found TCR association rates varying by HLA locus, with DRB1 most and HLA-C fewest. It was 150 to 200 TCR beta chains that were listed as cytomegalovirus-associated.

Primers: 60 Vbeta forward and 13 Jbeta reverse. Measured with immunoSEQ multiplex PCR; TCRdb has only the in-frame clones, and not every one. The data contain about 170,000 clones, roughly 67% of them singletons. The CDR3 consists of 15 residues. V dropped 5 bases and J dropped 0; count of bases not matched to a gene: 4. Germline CDR1 is MRHNA and CDR2 is SNTAGT. This receptor was taken from a woman in her late teens or twenties in good health and CMV-seropositive. Sequences were obtained from PBMCs. The chain links TRBV6-4 to TRBJ2-1; 7 nucleotides line up with TRBD2. For the CDR3, the DNA is TGTGCCAGCAGTTATACTAGCGTCTCCTACAATGAGCAGTTCTTC. Protein product: CASSYTSVSYNEQFF.